Sequencing of this TCR beta chain was carried out in a study of vaccination and CD4 T cells after COVID-19 (dated 2022 in TCRdb). For the study in its entirety: SARS-CoV-2 positivity had been established in the convalescent patients by nasal swab PCR, and mild disease was recorded in roughly ten of these patients and severe disease in one. The convalescent cohort included six males and four females, with two Hispanic individuals, seven Caucasians, two Asians and one multiracial person. Post-vaccine blood samples were taken a median of around 68 days after the second vaccine dose, with a range of roughly 14 to 250 days. Participants received two doses of either the Pfizer-BioNTech BNT162b2 vaccine (n=8) or the Moderna mRNA-1273 vaccine (n=2). Overlapping spike peptide pools from SARS-CoV-2 and from the common cold coronaviruses HCoV-NL63, HCoV-OC43 and HCoV-229E were used as culture stimuli. Post-COVID blood samples from convalescent patients were collected a median of around 110 days after diagnosis, with a range of roughly 35 to 161 days. In control cultures, a CEFX viral epitope pool was used as positive control, an HIV-1 Nef peptide pool was used as negative control, or no peptide was added. In roughly nine COVID-19 convalescent patients and a few infection-naive healthy vaccine recipients, the spike-specific CD4+ TCR repertoire before mRNA vaccination was compared with the repertoire after mRNA vaccination.

Library preparation employed PCR. TCR sequencing of DNA from cultured CD4+ T cells used the Oncomine TCR Beta short-read assay at the Johns Hopkins FTIC core. The QIAamp micro DNA kit was used to extract genomic DNA from the cultured CD4+ T cells. Oncomine TCR Beta libraries from cultured CD4+ T cells were pooled using unique dual indexes and sequenced on an Illumina iSeq 100. The source study handled its data this way. Non-productive sequences were removed, and CDR3s not starting with C, not ending with F or W, or shorter than 7 amino acids were discarded. The MANAFEST web application was used to identify antigen-specific clonotypes by comparing peptide-stimulated wells against reference wells and other culture wells. For a clone to be called positive, the clone needed an FDR below 0.05, an odds ratio above 5, and a productive frequency above 0.1% in at least two of three replicate wells. A clonotype was classed as cross-reactive if the clonotype showed significant expansion both in SARS-CoV-2 spike wells and in at least one common cold coronavirus spike condition. Using R version 3.6.1, CDR3 homology was evaluated through Levenshtein distances (stringdist) along with unrooted phylogenetic trees (ape). The public reads were run again by TCRdb, first through fastp at Q25 and then through MiXCR, and only productive beta chains were kept. Each record represents a unique CDR3 protein, reported with the most common genes and DNA among its rows. TCRdb's processing, not the study's, gives the V and J calls here. This sample holds under 20,000 distinct CDR3 sequences; 58% were observed only once. Jointly, the top ten make up around 9.6% of the sample.

Broad study findings and their caveats: Of the vaccine-specific clones found in convalescent patients, nearly all (304 of 307) were mono-reactive for SARS-CoV-2 spike instead of being cross-reactive with common cold coronaviruses. Relatively few convalescent patients were included in the study, and early timepoints after natural infection were not analyzed. In convalescent patients, a median 86.3% of post-vaccine SARS-CoV-2-reactive clones were detected only after vaccination, and vaccine-specific priming was suggested by this finding. Although the median number of SARS-CoV-2-reactive clonotypes went up from some 23 after infection to more than 30 after vaccination, the increase was not significant.

For this clonotype: Its antigen is not yet known. Per-base qualities were not stored, and no clone one base away is much larger.

Explained via the paper, the treatment or condition label denotes: approximately 9-day PBMC culture with coronavirus spike peptide pools or control peptides (ViraFEST assay). The ViraFEST assay was used in the study, in which antigen-specific T cells were expanded with peptide pools and expanded clonotypes were subsequently identified by TCR sequencing. The convalescent patients' positive SARS-CoV-2 PCR tests fell between March and December 2020, which was before the Alpha, Beta and Delta variants emerged in the United States. PBMCs were cultured at around 2 million per well in IMDM supplemented with about 5.5% human AB serum and about 9.5 IU/ml IL-2, with about 10 ug/ml peptide pools added. Half of the culture medium was replaced with fresh IL-2-containing medium on days 3 and 7. After approximately 11 days of culture, CD4+ T cells were isolated by negative selection with the EasySep CD4+ T cell isolation kit. Ficoll-Paque Plus gradient centrifugation was used to isolate PBMCs from whole blood, and the isolated PBMCs were then either used fresh or cryopreserved at -140C. Each culture condition was generally run in triplicate wells.

The germline V gene provides CDR1 SGHAT and CDR2 FQNNGV. The CDR3 runs 14 amino acids, cysteine and phenylalanine included. The entry retains the CDR3 DNA only, 42 bases that are in frame from base 1. Trimming at the junction amounts to 2 bases on V and 1 base on J, and the germline ends lie 8 bases apart. The source was CD4+ T cells from blood, cultured in vitro, collected after SARS-CoV-2 vaccination. The sequence joins TRBV11-2 to TRBJ1-1; there is no confident call for the D gene. This TCR came from a human donor who had recovered from COVID-19. The base sequence is TGTGCCAGCAGCTTAACCCCCGGGAACACTGAAGCTTTCTTT. It translates to CASSLTPGNTEAFF.